The 18 T cell receptor beta chains in this list originate from one sample, sequenced in a study of blood T cell repertoires in COVID-19 (dated by TCRdb to the early 2020s). The protocol used for the library was the immunoSEQ multiplex PCR assay. Here the immuneACCESS table is served through TCRdb, limited to in-frame sequences with V and J called. Missing clones are a known gap in these copies; in checked studies unresolved V genes cover under half, and the rest lacks a known reason. Here the sample has 150,000 or so clones; 75% to 85% occur a single time. More than 5.5% of the sample is taken by the ten largest. Sequenced material: peripheral blood. These receptors all come from a woman aged 45-65 years in a cohort sampled during active or convalescent COVID-19.

The rearrangement joins TRBV5-1 to TRBJ2-5, with D unclear. The CDR3 runs 16 residues. The germline V and J ends were trimmed by 0 bases and 2 bases, with 14 bases remaining between them. Germline V lookup: CDR1 SGHRS, CDR2 YFSETQ. The CDR3 spells CASSLGNRARQETQYF. In DNA form, the CDR3 reads TGCGCCAGCAGCTTGGGAAACAGAGCCCGTCAAGAGACCCAGTACTTC.

The J gene is TRBJ1-4, the V gene TRBV28; weak D call: TRBD1 (5 bases). Germline V lookup: CDR1 MDHEN, CDR2 SYDVKM. This CDR3 has 15 amino acids. The V gene lost 3 bases and the J gene lost 5 bases, with 13 bases spanning the gap. The CDR3 loop is CASSFRGGSNEKLFF. Here the CDR3 DNA reads TGTGCCAGCAGTTTCCGTGGGGGGTCAAATGAAAAACTGTTTTTT.

A few counts support this clone. J is TRBJ2-1 and V is TRBV5-1, with 7 bases identical to TRBD2. The ends lost 4 bases at V and 0 bases at J; junction bases unmatched: 10. The CDR3 totals 17 residues. Germline CDR1 reads SGHRS; CDR2 reads YFSETQ. CDR3 nucleotide sequence: TGCGCCAGCAGCCCCCGGGACTACCCGAGCTCCTACAATGAGCAGTTCTTC. It yields the protein CASSPRDYPSSYNEQFF. The whole variable domain, filled in from reference TRBV5-1 and TRBJ2-1, reads KAGVTQTPRYLIKTRGQQVTLSCSPISGHRSVSWYQQTPGQGLQFLFEYFSETQRNKGNFPGRFSGRQFSNSRSEMNVSTLELGDSALYLCASSPRDYPSSYNEQFFGPGTRLTVL.

J is TRBJ2-7 and V is TRBV11-2, with D maybe TRBD1 (6 bases). Germline V gene lookup returns CDR1 SGHAT and CDR2 FQNNGV. Between the trimmed V and J ends, which lost 0 bases and 4 bases, there was a span of 10 bases. The CDR3 sequence is 14 residues long. CDR3 bases: TGTGCCAGCAGCTTAGAGGGGGCCCTTTACGAGCAGTACTTC. Encoded protein: CASSLEGALYEQYF.

The chain uses TRBV20-1 and TRBJ1-4, with TRBD1 matching over 11 bases. From germline, CDR1 is DFQATT and CDR2 SNEGSKA (reference sequence). The junction had 5 bases not matched to a gene; V was cut back by 3 bases and J by 11 bases. The CDR3 spans 13 residues. CDR3 sequence reads: CSASWDRGEKLFF. For the CDR3, the DNA is TGCAGTGCTAGTTGGGACAGGGGGGAGAAACTGTTTTTT.

The V call is TRBV13, the J call TRBJ2-7, with 10 bases that match TRBD2. Germline V gene sequence: CDR1 PRHDT, CDR2 FYEKMQ (reference sequence). The trim removed 5 bases at V and 4 bases at J, leaving 11 bases unmatched. CDR3 length: 16 amino acids. The DNA for the CDR3 is TGTGCCAGCAGCCTCGGACTAGCGGCCCTCAGATACGAGCAGTACTTC. It codes for CASSLGLAALRYEQYF.

The count of this clone is one. The chain recombines TRBV27 with TRBJ2-3, with a tentative D call TRBD1 (5 bases). Deletions cut 6 bases from V and 4 bases from J, with 11 bases between. The CDR3 runs 13 residues. Germline V gene data show CDR1 as MNHEY and CDR2 as SMNVEV (reference sequence). The CDR3 reads CASSPRVSDTQYF. The CDR3 DNA is TGTGCCAGCAGCCCCAGGGTTTCAGATACGCAGTATTTT.

V gene TRBV11-3 combines with J gene TRBJ2-1; 8 nucleotides align to TRBD1. This CDR3 has 14 amino acids. The J segment lost 6 bases and the V segment lost 5 bases, leaving 6 bases of the junction unmatched. Per the germline V gene, CDR1 is SGHNT and CDR2 is YENEEA. The CDR3 nucleotides read TGTGCCAGCAGCCTTACAGGGGGTGTCAATGAGCAGTTCTTC. It is translated as CASSLTGGVNEQFF.

This clone occurred once. J is TRBJ1-1 and V is TRBV5-1; D unresolved. The V gene lost 4 bases and the J gene lost 0 bases, with 13 bases spanning the gap. The CDR3 has 15 amino acids. Germline loops: CDR1 SGHRS, CDR2 YFSETQ. DNA of the CDR3: TGCGCCAGCAGCGAACTTTCAGGTCTGAACACTGAAGCTTTCTTT. Encoded protein: CASSELSGLNTEAFF.

J is TRBJ2-1 and V is TRBV7-9, with 7 bases that match TRBD2. The CDR3 consists of 14 residues. Looked up from germline, CDR1 is SEHNR and CDR2 is FQNEAQ (reference sequence). V shed 2 bases, J shed 4 bases, and the junction held 2 bases outside the gene matches. This chain's CDR3 is CASSLPGGYNEQFF. CDR3 DNA: TGTGCCAGCAGCTTACCGGGGGGTTACAATGAGCAGTTCTTC.

The genes are TRBV5-1 and TRBJ2-1; 10 bases agree with TRBD2. The CDR3 is made up of 15 amino acids. Germline-derived CDR1 and CDR2 are SGHRS and YFSETQ. Trimming at V came to 4 bases and at J to 7 bases, leaving 8 bases not matched to a gene. The CDR3: CASSPPAGGQNEQFF. CDR3 nucleotides: TGCGCCAGCAGCCCGCCAGCGGGGGGGCAGAATGAGCAGTTCTTC. The full variable domain, in which reference TRBV5-1 and TRBJ2-1 provide the parts outside the CDR3, is KAGVTQTPRYLIKTRGQQVTLSCSPISGHRSVSWYQQTPGQGLQFLFEYFSETQRNKGNFPGRFSGRQFSNSRSEMNVSTLELGDSALYLCASSPPAGGQNEQFFGPGTRLTVL.

This clone occurred many times. The genes are TRBV23-1 and TRBJ1-2; tentatively, D is TRBD1 (5 bases). TRBV23-1 is an ORF; its function is uncertain. CDR3 length equals 15 residues. The germline V and J ends were trimmed by 0 bases and 4 bases, with 12 bases remaining between them. The CDR3 spells CASSQSGGVGYGYTF. The CDR3 bases are TGCGCCAGCAGTCAATCGGGAGGGGTGGGCTATGGCTACACCTTC.

V and J are TRBV5-1 and TRBJ1-1; D gene ambiguous. There are 15 residues in the CDR3. Trimming stripped 4 bases from V and 3 bases from J, with 16 bases between. Germline V gene lookup returns CDR1 SGHRS and CDR2 YFSETQ. CDR3 DNA sequence: TGCGCCAGCAGCCCCTTGCCCAGTCCTGACACTGAAGCTTTCTTT. This gives the protein CASSPLPSPDTEAFF.

This chain joins TRBV6-4 and TRBJ1-6, with 9 bases identical to TRBD1. CDR1 is MRHNA and CDR2 is SNTAGT in the germline V gene. V shed 5 bases and J 6 bases; nucleotides not matched to a gene: 2. CDR3 length: 14 amino acids. This CDR3 reads CASSRDRVNSPLHF. The DNA of the CDR3 is TGTGCCAGCAGTAGGGACAGGGTTAATTCACCCCTCCACTTT.

For the CDR3, the DNA is TGTGCCAGCAGTGAAAGGACAGGGGGGAACACTGAAGCTTTCTTT. Its translation: CASSERTGGNTEAFF. J is TRBJ1-1 and V is TRBV6-1; 10 bases match TRBD1. CDR1 and CDR2 (germline): MNHNS, SASEGT. CDR3 size: 15 residues. V lost 2 bases, J lost 1 base, and 1 base stayed unmatched.

The chain carries TRBV4-3 and TRBJ1-1; unclear D gene. The CDR3 covers 15 residues. Trimming cost V 2 bases and J 1 base, with 11 bases left between them. Per germline, CDR1 LGHNA and CDR2 YSLEER. The CDR3: CASSQNGGWNTEAFF. Here the CDR3 DNA reads TGCGCCAGCAGCCAAAACGGCGGGTGGAACACTGAAGCTTTCTTT.

This clone was picked up a small number of times. The gene calls are TRBV21-1 and TRBJ1-3. TRBV21-1 is a pseudogene. This CDR3 spans 17 amino acids. The CDR3 region is CASSNLGGPLSGNTIYF. The CDR3 nucleotides are TGTGCCAGCAGCAATTTGGGAGGCCCCCTATCTGGAAACACCATATATTTT.

The V call is TRBV25-1, the J call TRBJ1-5; TRBD1 matches 7 bases. This CDR3 contains 15 residues. CDR1 is MGHDK, CDR2 SYGVNS, per germline. Trimming cost V 1 base and J 11 bases; bases outside gene matches: 11. CDR3 sequence: CASSESGTANPTQHF. DNA of the CDR3: TGTGCCAGCAGTGAATCCGGGACAGCCAACCCAACCCAGCATTTT.